This T cell receptor (beta chain) emerged from a study of T-cell memory formation after mild COVID-19. The overall study: TCR clusters mostly belonged to single donors.

In its sample, this clonotype was seen once. TCRdb processed the 5' RACE reads anew with MiXCR; each CDR3 protein has one entry. Of under 150,000 distinct CDR3 sequences listed, 20% to 25% are singletons. V was shortened by 0 bases and J by 5 bases, with 12 bases between the two germline ends. CDR1 LGHNA and CDR2 YNFKEQ come from the germline V gene. CDR3 length: 15 amino acids. Sequencing was carried out using PBMCs or a T cell subset sorted from them (not recorded which). The gene calls are TRBV4-2 and TRBJ2-3; D unresolved. The clonotype comes from a man between 18 and 35 years old who had mild COVID-19 (a few samples of this study predate the infection). Cell type and time point are not known. CDR3 sequence: CASSQDRMTRDTQYF. The CDR3 DNA reads as TGTGCCAGCAGCCAAGATCGTATGACTCGAGATACGCAGTATTTT.